Below are 7 T cell receptor beta chains sequenced from a single sample in a study of cytomegalovirus exposure and HLA in healthy donors. PCR used 60 Vbeta primers and 13 Jbeta primers. Only in-frame clones appear in the TCRdb table, and some are missing; sequencing was by immunoSEQ multiplex PCR. The profile shows 55,000 to 80,000 clones, roughly 75% of them singletons. Sequencing used PBMCs. All receptors derive from a woman aged 30 to 39 in good health and CMV-seropositive.

The chain joins TRBV11-2 to TRBJ2-5; maybe TRBD2 (6 bases). Trimming pared 1 base from V and 3 bases from J, leaving 12 bases between. Germline lookup yields CDR1 SGHAT and CDR2 FQNNGV. The CDR3 spans 15 residues. The CDR3 protein is CASSLGWREKETQYF. The CDR3 bases are TGTGCCAGCAGCTTAGGTTGGAGGGAGAAAGAGACCCAGTACTTC.

This chain links TRBV11-1 with TRBJ2-1; TRBD2 matches at 10 bases. V lost 5 bases, J lost 5 bases, and 18 bases stayed unmatched. The CDR3 has 19 residues. The germline CDR1 and CDR2 sequences are SGHAT and FQDESV (reference sequence). CDR3 bases: TGTGCCAGCAGCCTAAACCAGCGGGAGGGCGGGGGGTCTCACAATGAGCAGTTCTTC. Translation gives CASSLNQREGGGSHNEQFF.

The chain links TRBV5-4 to TRBJ2-3; D gene unclear. V gave up 2 bases and J gave up 5 bases, with 12 bases separating them. The CDR3 is 14 amino acids. Looked up from germline, CDR1 is SGHNT and CDR2 is YYREEE (reference sequence). CDR3 sequence: CASSLATVQDTQYF. In DNA, the CDR3 is TGTGCCAGCAGCTTAGCGACTGTTCAAGATACGCAGTATTTT. Full variable domain (remainder filled in from reference TRBV5-4 and TRBJ2-3): ETGVTQSPTHLIKTRGQQVTLRCSSQSGHNTVSWYQQALGQGPQFIFQYYREEENGRGNFPPRFSGLQFPNYSSELNVNALELDDSALYLCASSLATVQDTQYFGPGTRLTVL.

The genes are TRBV4-1 and TRBJ1-1; 8 nucleotides align to TRBD1. CDR1 and CDR2 from the germline V gene are MGHRA and YSYEKL. After removal of 3 bases from V and 5 bases from J, the junction contained 11 bases not matched to a gene. The CDR3 has 16 residues. CDR3: CASSQSQGQVRTEAFF. The CDR3 nucleotides read TGCGCCAGCAGCCAGAGCCAGGGACAGGTTCGAACTGAAGCTTTCTTT.

The V gene is TRBV5-1, the J gene TRBJ2-2; D ambiguous. In germline, CDR1 is SGHRS, CDR2 YFSETQ. Trimming stripped 6 bases from V and 5 bases from J, with 20 bases between. This CDR3 region has 16 residues. The CDR3 loop is CASNLFPYSGTGELFF. The DNA of the CDR3 is TGCGCCAGCAACTTATTCCCCTACAGTGGAACCGGGGAGCTGTTTTTT.

The chain employs TRBV7-2 and TRBJ2-2; 14 nucleotides align to TRBD2. The CDR3 is made up of 19 amino acids. Germline values: CDR1 SGHTA, CDR2 FQGNSA. V gave up 5 bases and J gave up 5 bases; unmatched junction bases: 13. Written as DNA, the CDR3 is TGTGCCAGCAGCCCATCGACTAGCGGGAGGGCAGTCGGGACCGGGGAGCTGTTTTTT. Protein product: CASSPSTSGRAVGTGELFF.

The V and J genes are TRBV21-1 and TRBJ1-5. TRBV21-1 is a pseudogene. The CDR3 sequence is 15 residues long. The CDR3 sequence: CASSIYREQNQPQHF. The CDR3 nucleotides are TGTGCCAGCAGCATATACCGGGAGCAAAATCAGCCCCAGCATTTT.